The entry below gives a single TCR beta chain sequence along with its context. The CDR3 has 16 residues. V gave up 2 bases and J gave up 9 bases; unmatched junction bases: 8. Germline CDR1 LNHDA, CDR2 SQIVND (reference sequence). The sample comes from a study of blood T cell repertoires in COVID-19. About the research overall: Material from acute and convalescent COVID-19 was sourced from the United States, Italy and Spain. From T cells, B-cell-depleted T cells, or PBMCs came the material, which was cDNA or gDNA.

Authors' data handling: For nucleated cells, counts were estimated from reference gene primer amplification. TCRdb's table, derived via immunoSEQ multiplex PCR, lists solely in-frame clones and lacks some. D and trimming come from the DNA, and the V and J calls and clone size come from that table. The data hold approximately 300,000 clones, with around 89% observed a single time. This chain links TRBV19 with TRBJ2-1; 12 bases map to TRBD2. The sequencing input was peripheral blood. The source is a man aged 35 to 55 with acute or convalescent COVID-19. The CDR3 region is CASSITLAGGFSEQFF. The CDR3 DNA follows: TGTGCCAGTAGTATAACGCTAGCGGGGGGGTTCAGTGAGCAGTTCTTC.